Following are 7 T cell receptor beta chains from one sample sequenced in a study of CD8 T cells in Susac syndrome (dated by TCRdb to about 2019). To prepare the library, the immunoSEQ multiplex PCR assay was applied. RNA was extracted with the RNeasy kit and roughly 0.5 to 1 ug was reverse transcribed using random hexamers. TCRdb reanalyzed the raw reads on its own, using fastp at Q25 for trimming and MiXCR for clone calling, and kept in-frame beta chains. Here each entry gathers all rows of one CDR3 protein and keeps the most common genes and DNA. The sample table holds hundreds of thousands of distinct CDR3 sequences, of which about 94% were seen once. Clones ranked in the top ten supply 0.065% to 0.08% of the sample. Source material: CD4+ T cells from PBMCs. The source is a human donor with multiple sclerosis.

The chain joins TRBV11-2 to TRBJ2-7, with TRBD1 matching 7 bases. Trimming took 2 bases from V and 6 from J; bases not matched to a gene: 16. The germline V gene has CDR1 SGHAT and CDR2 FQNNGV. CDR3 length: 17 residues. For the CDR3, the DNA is TGTGCCAGCAGCTTATTTGGTCGAGAGACAGGGAATCTCGAGCAGTACTTC. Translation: CASSLFGRETGNLEQYF.

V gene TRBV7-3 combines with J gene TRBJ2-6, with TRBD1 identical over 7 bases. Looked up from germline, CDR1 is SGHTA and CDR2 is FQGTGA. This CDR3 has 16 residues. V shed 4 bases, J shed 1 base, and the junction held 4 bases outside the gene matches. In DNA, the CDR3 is TGTGCCAGCAGCTCCCCAGGGGGATCTGGGGCCAACGTCCTGACTTTC. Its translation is CASSSPGGSGANVLTF.

CDR3 nucleotides: TGTGCCAGCAGCACGGGACTAGCTCCACTGGGGGAGTTCTTC. Translation: CASSTGLAPLGEFF. This rearrangement joins TRBV6-5 to TRBJ2-1, with 9 bases aligning to TRBD2. The CDR3 has 14 residues. The V gene end was trimmed by 6 bases and the J gene end by 14 bases; junction bases not matched to a gene: 14. The germline V gene encodes CDR1 MNHEY and CDR2 SVGAGI.

CDR3 coding DNA: TGTGCCAGCAGCGGACAGGGTAAAGAGACCCAGTACTTC. Protein product: CASSGQGKETQYF. J is TRBJ2-5 and V is TRBV6-5; TRBD1 aligns across 8 bases. The V and J ends lost 6 bases and 3 bases, in that order; junction bases with no gene match: 3. There are 13 residues in the CDR3. Germline lookup yields CDR1 MNHEY and CDR2 SVGAGI.

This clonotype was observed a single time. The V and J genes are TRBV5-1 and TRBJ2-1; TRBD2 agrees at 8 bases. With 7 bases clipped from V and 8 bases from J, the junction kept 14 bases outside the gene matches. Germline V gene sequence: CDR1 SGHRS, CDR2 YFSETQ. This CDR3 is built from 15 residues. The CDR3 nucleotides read TGCGCCAGCCGAACCCAAGCGGGAGAGGCGGATGAGCAGTTCTTC. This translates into CASRTQAGEADEQFF.

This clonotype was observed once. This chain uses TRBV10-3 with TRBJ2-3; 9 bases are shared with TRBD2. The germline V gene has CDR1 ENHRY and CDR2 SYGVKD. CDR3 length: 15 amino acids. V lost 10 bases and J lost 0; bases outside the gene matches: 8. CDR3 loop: CATSTSGDSTDTQYF. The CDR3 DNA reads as TGTGCCACGTCGACTAGCGGAGATAGCACAGATACGCAGTATTTT.

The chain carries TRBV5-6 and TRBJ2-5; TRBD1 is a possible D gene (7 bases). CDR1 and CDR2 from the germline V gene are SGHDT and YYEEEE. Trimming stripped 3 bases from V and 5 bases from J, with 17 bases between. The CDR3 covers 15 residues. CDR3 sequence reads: CASSYRQGGLETQYF. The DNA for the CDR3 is TGTGCCAGCAGCTACAGACAGGGAGGTTTGGAGACCCAGTACTTC. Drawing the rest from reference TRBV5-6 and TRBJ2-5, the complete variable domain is DAGVTQSPTHLIKTRGQQVTLRCSPKSGHDTVSWYQQALGQGPQFIFQYYEEEERQRGNFPDRFSGHQFPNYSSELNVNALLLGDSALYLCASSYRQGGLETQYFGPGTRLLVL.